This TCR beta chain originates from a study of CXCR3-negative and CXCR3-positive naive CD8 T cells. The authors made the TRB cDNA libraries by 5' RACE using UMI labels. TCRdb reprocessed the 5' RACE reads, keeping one entry per CDR3 protein, no DNA. This sample contains 70,000 to 100,000 distinct CDR3 sequences. The CDR3 spans 15 residues. The germline CDR1 and CDR2 sequences are SGHTA and FQGNSA. The sequenced material came from naive CXCR3- CD8+ T cells from blood. Subset noted: CD45RO-CCR7+CD27+CD95- naive CD8+ T cells lacking CXCR3 (TNR3-). The V and J genes are TRBV7-2 and TRBJ2-7; TCRdb returns TRBD1, unconfirmable since there is no DNA. The sequence came from a human donor in good health. Some clones in this sample may be carry-over from other donors' samples. CDR3 in amino acids: CASSLVAAWRYEQYF.